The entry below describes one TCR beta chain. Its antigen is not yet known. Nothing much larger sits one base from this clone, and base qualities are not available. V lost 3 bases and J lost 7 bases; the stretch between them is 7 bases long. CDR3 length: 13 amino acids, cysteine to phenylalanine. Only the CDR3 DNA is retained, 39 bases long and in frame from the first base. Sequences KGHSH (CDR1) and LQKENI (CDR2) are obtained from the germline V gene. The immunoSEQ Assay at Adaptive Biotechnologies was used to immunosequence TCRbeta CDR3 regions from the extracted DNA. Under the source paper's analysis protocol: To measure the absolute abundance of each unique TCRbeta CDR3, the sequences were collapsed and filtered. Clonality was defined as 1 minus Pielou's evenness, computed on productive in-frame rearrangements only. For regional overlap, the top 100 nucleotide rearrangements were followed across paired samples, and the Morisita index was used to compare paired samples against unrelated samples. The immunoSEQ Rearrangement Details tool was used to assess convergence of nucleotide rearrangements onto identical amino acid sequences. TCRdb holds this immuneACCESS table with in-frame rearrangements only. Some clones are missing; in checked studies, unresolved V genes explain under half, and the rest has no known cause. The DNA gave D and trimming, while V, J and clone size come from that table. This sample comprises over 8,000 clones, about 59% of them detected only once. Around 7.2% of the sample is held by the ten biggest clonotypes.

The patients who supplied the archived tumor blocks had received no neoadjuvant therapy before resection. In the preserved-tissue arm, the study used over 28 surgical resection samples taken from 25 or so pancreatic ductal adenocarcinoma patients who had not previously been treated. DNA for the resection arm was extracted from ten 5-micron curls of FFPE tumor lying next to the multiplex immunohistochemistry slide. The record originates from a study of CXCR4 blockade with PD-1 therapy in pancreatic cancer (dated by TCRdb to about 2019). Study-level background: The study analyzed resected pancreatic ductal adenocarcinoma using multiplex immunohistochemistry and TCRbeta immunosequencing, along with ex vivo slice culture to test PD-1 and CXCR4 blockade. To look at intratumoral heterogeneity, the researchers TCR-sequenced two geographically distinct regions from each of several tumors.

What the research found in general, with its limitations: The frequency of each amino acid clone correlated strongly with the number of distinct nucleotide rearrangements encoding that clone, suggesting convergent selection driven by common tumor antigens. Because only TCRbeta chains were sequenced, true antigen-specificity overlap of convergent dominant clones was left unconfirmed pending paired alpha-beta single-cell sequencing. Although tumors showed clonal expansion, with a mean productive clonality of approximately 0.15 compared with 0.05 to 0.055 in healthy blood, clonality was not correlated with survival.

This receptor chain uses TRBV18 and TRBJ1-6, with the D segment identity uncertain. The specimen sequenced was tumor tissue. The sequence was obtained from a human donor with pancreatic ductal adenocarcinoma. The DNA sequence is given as TGTGCCAGCTCACCCAACGAGAATTCACCCCTCCACTTT. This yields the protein CASSPNENSPLHF. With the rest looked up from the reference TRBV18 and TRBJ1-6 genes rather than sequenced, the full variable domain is NAGVMQNPRHLVRRRGQEARLRCSPMKGHSHVYWYRQLPEEGLKFMVYLQKENIIDESGMPKERFSAEFPKEGPSILRIQQVVRGDSAAYFCASSPNENSPLHFGNGTRLTVT.